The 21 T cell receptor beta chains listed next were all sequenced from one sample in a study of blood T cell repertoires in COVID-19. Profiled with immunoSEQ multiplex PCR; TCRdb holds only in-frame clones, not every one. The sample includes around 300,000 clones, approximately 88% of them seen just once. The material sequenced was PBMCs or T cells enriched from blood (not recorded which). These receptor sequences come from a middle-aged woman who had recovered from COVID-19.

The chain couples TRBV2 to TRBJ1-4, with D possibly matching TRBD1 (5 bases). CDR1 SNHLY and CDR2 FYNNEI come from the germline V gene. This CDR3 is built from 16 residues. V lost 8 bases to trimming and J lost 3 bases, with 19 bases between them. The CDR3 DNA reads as TGTGCCAGCCGTAACAGGTCCCCCGCGGCTAATGAAAAACTGTTTTTT. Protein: CASRNRSPAANEKLFF. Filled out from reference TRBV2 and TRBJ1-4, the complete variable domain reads EPEVTQTPSHQVTQMGQEVILRCVPISNHLYFYWYRQILGQKVEFLVSFYNNEISEKSEIFDDQFSVERPDGSNFTLKIRSTKLEDSAMYFCASRNRSPAANEKLFFGSGTQLSVL.

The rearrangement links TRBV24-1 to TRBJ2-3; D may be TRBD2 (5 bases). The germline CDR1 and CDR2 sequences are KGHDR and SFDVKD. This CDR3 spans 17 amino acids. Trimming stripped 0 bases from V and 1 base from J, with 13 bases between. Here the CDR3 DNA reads TGTGCCACCAGTGATTTGCCGGCGGGCACCCGCACAGATACGCAGTATTTT. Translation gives CATSDLPAGTRTDTQYF.

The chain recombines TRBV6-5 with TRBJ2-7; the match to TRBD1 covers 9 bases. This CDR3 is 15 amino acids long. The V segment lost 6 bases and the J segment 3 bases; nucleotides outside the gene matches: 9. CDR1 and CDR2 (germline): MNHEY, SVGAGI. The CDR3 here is CASRAPGQGIYEQYF. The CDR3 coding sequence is TGTGCCAGCAGAGCACCGGGACAGGGTATCTACGAGCAGTACTTC.

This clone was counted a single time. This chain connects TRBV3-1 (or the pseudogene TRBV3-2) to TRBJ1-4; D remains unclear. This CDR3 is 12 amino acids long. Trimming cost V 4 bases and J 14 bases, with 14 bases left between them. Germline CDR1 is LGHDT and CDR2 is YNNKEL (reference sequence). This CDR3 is CASSPTRSSLFF. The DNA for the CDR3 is TGTGCCAGCAGCCCAACGAGGTCTTCGCTGTTTTTT.

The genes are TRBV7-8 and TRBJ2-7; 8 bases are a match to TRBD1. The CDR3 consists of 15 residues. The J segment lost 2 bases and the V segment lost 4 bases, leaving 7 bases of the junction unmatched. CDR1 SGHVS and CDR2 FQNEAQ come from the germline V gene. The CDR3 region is CASSSQGERTYEQYF. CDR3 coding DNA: TGTGCCAGCAGCTCACAGGGGGAGAGGACCTACGAGCAGTACTTC.

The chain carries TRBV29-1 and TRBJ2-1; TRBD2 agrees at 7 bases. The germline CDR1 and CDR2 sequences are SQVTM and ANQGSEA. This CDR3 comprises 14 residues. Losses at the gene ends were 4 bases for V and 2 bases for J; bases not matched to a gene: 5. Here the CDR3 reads CSVATGGTYNEQFF. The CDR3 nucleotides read TGCAGCGTTGCTACGGGAGGAACCTACAATGAGCAGTTCTTC.

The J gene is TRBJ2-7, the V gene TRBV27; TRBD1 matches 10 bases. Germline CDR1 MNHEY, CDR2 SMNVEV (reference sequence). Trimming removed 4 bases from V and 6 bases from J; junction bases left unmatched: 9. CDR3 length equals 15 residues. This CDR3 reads CASSYSGTGAFEQYF. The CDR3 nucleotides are TGTGCCAGCAGTTATTCCGGGACAGGGGCCTTCGAGCAGTACTTC.

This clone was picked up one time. CDR3 residues: CASSLGTSGRQETQYF. The DNA for the CDR3 is TGTGCCAGCAGCTTGGGTACTAGCGGGCGCCAAGAGACCCAGTACTTC. The rearrangement joins TRBV5-4 to TRBJ2-5, with 9 bases aligning to TRBD2. Germline CDR1 reads SGHNT; CDR2 reads YYREEE (reference sequence). The CDR3 runs to 16 residues. The trim removed 0 bases at V and 1 base at J, leaving 4 bases unmatched. Based on the CDR3 plus reference TRBV5-4 and TRBJ2-5, the full variable domain is ETGVTQSPTHLIKTRGQQVTLRCSSQSGHNTVSWYQQALGQGPQFIFQYYREEENGRGNFPPRFSGLQFPNYSSELNVNALELDDSALYLCASSLGTSGRQETQYFGPGTRLLVL.

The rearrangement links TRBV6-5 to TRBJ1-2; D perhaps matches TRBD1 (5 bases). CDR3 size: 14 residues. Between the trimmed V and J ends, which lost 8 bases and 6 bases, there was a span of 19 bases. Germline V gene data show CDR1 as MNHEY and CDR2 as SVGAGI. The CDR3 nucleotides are TGTGCCAGCCTATCGGGCAGGGTGGCTCATGGCTACACCTTC. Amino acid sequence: CASLSGRVAHGYTF.

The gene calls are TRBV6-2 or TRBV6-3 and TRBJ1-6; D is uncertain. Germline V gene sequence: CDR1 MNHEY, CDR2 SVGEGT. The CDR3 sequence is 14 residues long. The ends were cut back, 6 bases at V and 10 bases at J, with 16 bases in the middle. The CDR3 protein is CASSSSNLRSPLHF. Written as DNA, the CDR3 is TGTGCCAGCAGCTCAAGTAACCTGAGGTCACCCCTCCACTTT.

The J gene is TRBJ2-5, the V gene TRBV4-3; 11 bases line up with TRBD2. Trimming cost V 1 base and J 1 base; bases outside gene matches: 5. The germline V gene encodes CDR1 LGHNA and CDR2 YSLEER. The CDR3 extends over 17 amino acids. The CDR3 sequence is CASSQGATSGIQETQYF. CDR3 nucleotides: TGCGCCAGCAGCCAAGGGGCGACTAGCGGGATCCAAGAGACCCAGTACTTC.

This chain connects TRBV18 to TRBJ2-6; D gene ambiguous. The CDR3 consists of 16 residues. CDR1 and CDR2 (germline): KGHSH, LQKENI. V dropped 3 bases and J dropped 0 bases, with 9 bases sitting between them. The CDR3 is CASSPVSFSGANVLTF. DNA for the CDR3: TGTGCCAGCTCACCTGTATCTTTCTCTGGGGCCAACGTCCTGACTTTC.

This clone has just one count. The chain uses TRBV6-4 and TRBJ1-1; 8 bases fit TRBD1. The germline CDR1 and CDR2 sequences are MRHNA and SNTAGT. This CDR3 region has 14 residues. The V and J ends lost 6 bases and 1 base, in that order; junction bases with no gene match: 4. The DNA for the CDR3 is TGTGCCAGCAGACGGGACAGGCAGAACACTGAAGCTTTCTTT. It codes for CASRRDRQNTEAFF.

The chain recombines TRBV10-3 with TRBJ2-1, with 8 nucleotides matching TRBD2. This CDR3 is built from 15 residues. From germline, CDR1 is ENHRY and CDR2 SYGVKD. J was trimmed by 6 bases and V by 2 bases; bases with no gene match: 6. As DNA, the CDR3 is TGTGCCATCAGTGAGGCATCTAGCGGGCTCAATGAGCAGTTCTTC. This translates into CAISEASSGLNEQFF.

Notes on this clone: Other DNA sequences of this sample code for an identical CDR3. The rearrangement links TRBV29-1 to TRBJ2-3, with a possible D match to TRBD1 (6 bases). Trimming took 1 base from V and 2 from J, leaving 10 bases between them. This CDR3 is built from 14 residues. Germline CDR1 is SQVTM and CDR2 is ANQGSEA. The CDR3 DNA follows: TGCAGCGTTGAAGGGCAGGGGTACACAGATACGCAGTATTTT. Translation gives CSVEGQGYTDTQYF.

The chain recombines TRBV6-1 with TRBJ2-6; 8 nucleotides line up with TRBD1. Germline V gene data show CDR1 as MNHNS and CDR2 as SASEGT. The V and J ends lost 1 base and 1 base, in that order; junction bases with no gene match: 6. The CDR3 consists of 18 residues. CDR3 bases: TGTGCCAGCAGTGAAGAAAGGACAGGGTGGTCTGGGGCCAACGTCCTGACTTTC. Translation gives CASSEERTGWSGANVLTF.

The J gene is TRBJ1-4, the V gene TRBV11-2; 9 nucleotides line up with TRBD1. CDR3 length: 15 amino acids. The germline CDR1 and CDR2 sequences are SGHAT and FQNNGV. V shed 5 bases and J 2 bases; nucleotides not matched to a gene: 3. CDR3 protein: CASSTGTGTNEKLFF. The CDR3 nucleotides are TGTGCCAGCAGCACCGGGACAGGGACTAATGAAAAACTGTTTTTT. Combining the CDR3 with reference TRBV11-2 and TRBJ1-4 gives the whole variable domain EAGVAQSPRYKIIEKRQSVAFWCNPISGHATLYWYQQILGQGPKLLIQFQNNGVVDDSQLPKDRFSAERLKGVDSTLKIQPAKLEDSAVYLCASSTGTGTNEKLFFGSGTQLSVL.

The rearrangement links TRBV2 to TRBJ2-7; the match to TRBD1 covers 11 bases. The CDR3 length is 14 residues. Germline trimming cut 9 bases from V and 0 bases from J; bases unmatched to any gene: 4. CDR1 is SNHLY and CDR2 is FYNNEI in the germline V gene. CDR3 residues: CASRDRGVSYEQYF. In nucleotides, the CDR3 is TGTGCCAGTAGGGACAGGGGGGTCTCCTACGAGCAGTACTTC.

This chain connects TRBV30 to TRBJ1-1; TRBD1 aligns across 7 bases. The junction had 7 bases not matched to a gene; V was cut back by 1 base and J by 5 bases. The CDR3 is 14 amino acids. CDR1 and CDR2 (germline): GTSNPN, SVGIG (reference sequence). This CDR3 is CAWSAGQVWTEAFF. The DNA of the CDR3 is TGTGCCTGGAGTGCAGGACAGGTGTGGACTGAAGCTTTCTTT.

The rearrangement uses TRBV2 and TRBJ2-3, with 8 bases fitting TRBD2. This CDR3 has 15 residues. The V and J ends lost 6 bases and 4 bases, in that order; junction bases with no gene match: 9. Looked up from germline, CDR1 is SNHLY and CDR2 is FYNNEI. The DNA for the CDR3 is TGTGCCAGCAGCGAGGATCTAGCGGGTTCAGATACGCAGTATTTT. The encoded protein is CASSEDLAGSDTQYF.

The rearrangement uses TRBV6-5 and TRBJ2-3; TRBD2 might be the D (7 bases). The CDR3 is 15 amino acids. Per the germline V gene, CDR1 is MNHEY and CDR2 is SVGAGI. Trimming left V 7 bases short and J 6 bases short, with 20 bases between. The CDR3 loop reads CASIRGRGPQDTQYF. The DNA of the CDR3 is TGTGCCAGCATCCGGGGGCGGGGGCCCCAGGATACGCAGTATTTT.